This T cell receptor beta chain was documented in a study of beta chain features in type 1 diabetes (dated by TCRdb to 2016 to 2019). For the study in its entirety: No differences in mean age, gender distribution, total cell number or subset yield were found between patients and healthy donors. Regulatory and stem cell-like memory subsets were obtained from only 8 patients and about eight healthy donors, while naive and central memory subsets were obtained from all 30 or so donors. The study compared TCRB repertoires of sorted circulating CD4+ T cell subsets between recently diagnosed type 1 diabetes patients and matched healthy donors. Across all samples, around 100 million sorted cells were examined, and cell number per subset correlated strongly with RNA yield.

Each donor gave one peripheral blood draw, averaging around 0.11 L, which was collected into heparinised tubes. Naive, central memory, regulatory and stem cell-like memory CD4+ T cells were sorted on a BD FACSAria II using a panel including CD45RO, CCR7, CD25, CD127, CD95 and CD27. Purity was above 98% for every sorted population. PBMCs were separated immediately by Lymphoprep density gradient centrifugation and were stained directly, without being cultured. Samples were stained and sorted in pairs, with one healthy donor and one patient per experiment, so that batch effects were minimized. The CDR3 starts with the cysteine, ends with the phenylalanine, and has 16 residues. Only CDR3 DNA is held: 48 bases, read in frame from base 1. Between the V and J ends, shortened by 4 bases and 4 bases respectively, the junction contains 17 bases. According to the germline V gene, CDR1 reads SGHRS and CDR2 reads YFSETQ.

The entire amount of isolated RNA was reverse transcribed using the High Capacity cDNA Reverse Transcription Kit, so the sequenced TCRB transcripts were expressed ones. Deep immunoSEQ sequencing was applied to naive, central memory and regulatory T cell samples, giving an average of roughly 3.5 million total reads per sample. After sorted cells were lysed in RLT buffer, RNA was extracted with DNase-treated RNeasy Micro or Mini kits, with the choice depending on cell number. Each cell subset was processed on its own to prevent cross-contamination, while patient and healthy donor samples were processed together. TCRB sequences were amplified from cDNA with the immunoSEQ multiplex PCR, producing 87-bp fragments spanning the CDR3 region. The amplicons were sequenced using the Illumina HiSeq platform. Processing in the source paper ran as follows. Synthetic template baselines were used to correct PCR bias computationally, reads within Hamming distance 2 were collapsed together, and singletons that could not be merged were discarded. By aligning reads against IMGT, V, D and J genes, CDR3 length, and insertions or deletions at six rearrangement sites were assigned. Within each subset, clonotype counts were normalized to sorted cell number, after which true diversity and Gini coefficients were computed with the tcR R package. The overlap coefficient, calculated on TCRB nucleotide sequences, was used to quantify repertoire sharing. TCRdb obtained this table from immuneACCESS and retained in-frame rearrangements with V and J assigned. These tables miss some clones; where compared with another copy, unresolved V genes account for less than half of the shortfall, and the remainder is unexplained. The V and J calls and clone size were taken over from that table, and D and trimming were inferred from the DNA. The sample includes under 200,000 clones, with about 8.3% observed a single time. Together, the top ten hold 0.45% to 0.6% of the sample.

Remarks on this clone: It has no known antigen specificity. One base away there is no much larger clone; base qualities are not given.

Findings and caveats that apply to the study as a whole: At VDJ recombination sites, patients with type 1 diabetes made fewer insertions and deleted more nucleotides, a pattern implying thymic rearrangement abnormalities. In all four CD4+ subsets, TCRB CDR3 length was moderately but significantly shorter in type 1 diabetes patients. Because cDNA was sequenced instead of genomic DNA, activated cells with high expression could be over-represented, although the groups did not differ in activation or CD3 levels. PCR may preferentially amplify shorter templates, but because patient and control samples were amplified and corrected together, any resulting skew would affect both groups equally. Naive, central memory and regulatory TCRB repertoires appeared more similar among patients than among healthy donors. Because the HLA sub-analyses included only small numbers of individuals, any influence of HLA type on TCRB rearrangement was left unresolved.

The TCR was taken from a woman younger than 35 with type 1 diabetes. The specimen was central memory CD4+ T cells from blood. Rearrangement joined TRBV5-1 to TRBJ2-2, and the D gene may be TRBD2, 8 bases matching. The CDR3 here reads CASSPTTGTSTGELFF. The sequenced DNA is TGCGCCAGCAGCCCGACGACAGGGACTAGCACCGGGGAGCTGTTTTTT.